The 31 T cell receptor beta chains reported below all come from one sample, sequenced in a study of T cell changes during pregnancy in multiple sclerosis. Sequenced by immunoSEQ multiplex PCR; TCRdb stores in-frame clones only, minus some. Of some 20,000 clones in the sample, around nine tenths were seen once. The source material was CD8+ T cells from peripheral blood mononuclear cells, sampled in the second trimester of pregnancy. The origin of the receptors is a female donor in good health, enrolled as a control in a pregnancy study.

This chain connects TRBV9 to TRBJ2-5; 8 nucleotides match TRBD2. J lost 1 base, V lost 3 bases, and 5 bases had no gene match. Germline V lookup: CDR1 SGDLS, CDR2 YYNGEE. This CDR3 comprises 15 residues. The DNA of the CDR3 is TGTGCCAGCAGCGCCGGGGGGGGCCCCCAAGAGACCCAGTACTTC. It yields the protein CASSAGGGPQETQYF.

The CDR3 protein is CASSPQPGLVPDNEQFF. Written as DNA, the CDR3 is TGTGCCAGCAGCCCCCAACCGGGACTAGTTCCTGACAATGAGCAGTTCTTC. The chain joins TRBV7-9 to TRBJ2-1, with 8 bases matching TRBD2. Germline loops: CDR1 SEHNR, CDR2 FQNEAQ (reference sequence). With V trimmed by 5 bases and J by 5 bases, 14 bases remained unmatched. This CDR3 contains 17 residues.

The V and J genes are TRBV10-1 and TRBJ2-1; a possible D gene is TRBD2 (6 bases). The CDR3 runs to 15 residues. The germline gives CDR1 WNHNN, CDR2 SYGVQD (reference sequence). Trimming removed 4 bases at V and 0 bases at J, with 10 bases between. As DNA, the CDR3 is TGCGCCAGCAGTGTCGGGAGAAGCTCCTACAATGAGCAGTTCTTC. Amino acid sequence: CASSVGRSSYNEQFF.

This sequence joins TRBV7-8 and TRBJ1-1; D gene unclear. The CDR3 runs to 12 residues. CDR1 SGHVS and CDR2 FQNEAQ come from the germline V gene. The V gene lost 1 base and the J gene lost 7 bases, with 7 bases spanning the gap. In nucleotides, the CDR3 is TGTGCCAGCAGCTTAGGAGGCAGTGAAGCTTTCTTT. The encoded protein is CASSLGGSEAFF.

This chain joins TRBV5-8 and TRBJ2-1, with D possibly being TRBD1 or TRBD2 (5 bases each). CDR3 length equals 16 residues. Germline V CDR1 and CDR2: SGHTS, YDEGEE. V dropped 4 bases and J dropped 6 bases, with 20 bases sitting between them. CDR3 region: CASSLGVGLALNEQFF. CDR3 nucleotides: TGTGCCAGCAGCCTGGGGGTTGGGCTAGCTCTCAATGAGCAGTTCTTC.

The V and J genes are TRBV10-3 and TRBJ1-3; TRBD1 matches at 10 bases. Germline V gene data show CDR1 as ENHRY and CDR2 as SYGVKD. V shed 4 bases, J shed 4 bases, and the junction held 4 bases outside the gene matches. There are 15 residues in the CDR3. In DNA, the CDR3 is TGTGCCATCAGTGGGGACAGGGGACCAGGAAACACCATATATTTT. Translated: CAISGDRGPGNTIYF.

This rearrangement joins TRBV10-3 to TRBJ2-7; D may be TRBD2 (6 bases). V lost 6 bases, J lost 1 base, and 13 bases lay in between. This CDR3 contains 14 residues. Germline V gives CDR1 ENHRY, CDR2 SYGVKD. The CDR3 bases are TGTGCCATCAGCGGAGGGGACTGGTCCTACGAGCAGTACTTC. Translation gives CAISGGDWSYEQYF.

The chain combines TRBV6-4 with TRBJ1-5, with TRBD1 identical over 7 bases. The germline V gene has CDR1 MRHNA and CDR2 SNTAGT. The J segment lost 2 bases and the V segment lost 0 bases, leaving 1 base of the junction unmatched. The CDR3 extends over 15 amino acids. The chain's CDR3 is CASSDSGQGNQPQHF. The DNA for the CDR3 is TGTGCCAGCAGTGACTCAGGACAGGGCAATCAGCCCCAGCATTTT.

The V call is TRBV28, the J call TRBJ2-5; D is ambiguous. The last part of the DNA fits TRBJ2-7 better; the J call may be wrong. Germline V lookup: CDR1 MDHEN, CDR2 SYDVKM. This CDR3 is built from 12 residues. Here the CDR3 DNA reads TGTGCCAGCAGTTTCTTTTTATACGAGCAGTACTTC. Its protein product is CASSFFLYEQYF.

This clone was found a few times. The chain employs TRBV5-4 and TRBJ2-1; 9 nucleotides align to TRBD1. The CDR3 extends over 15 amino acids. Germline loops: CDR1 SGHNT, CDR2 YYREEE (reference sequence). Trimming took 4 bases from V and 8 from J; bases not matched to a gene: 10. The CDR3 nucleotides read TGTGCCAGCAGCCCTACCGGGACAGGGATGGATGAGCAGTTCTTC. This encodes CASSPTGTGMDEQFF.

This clone was seen just once. The rearrangement uses TRBV28 and TRBJ2-2, with a possible D match to TRBD2 (6 bases). With 5 bases removed from V and 6 bases from J, the gap between germline ends came to 16 bases. Germline CDR1 MDHEN, CDR2 SYDVKM. The CDR3 has 15 residues. CDR3 protein: CASSISPGVAGELFF. In nucleotides, the CDR3 is TGTGCCAGCAGTATCTCCCCGGGAGTCGCCGGGGAGCTGTTTTTT.

The chain uses TRBV7-9 and TRBJ2-1; D is unresolved. This CDR3 comprises 14 residues. Trimming took off 5 bases at V and 2 bases at J, with 10 bases between the two ends. Germline V CDR1 and CDR2: SEHNR, FQNEAQ (reference sequence). The CDR3 DNA follows: TGTGCCAGCAGCCCAGTGACTCCCTACAATGAGCAGTTCTTC. This sequence encodes CASSPVTPYNEQFF.

The chain employs TRBV30 and TRBJ1-1; 8 bases agree with TRBD1. The V gene end was trimmed by 1 base and the J gene end by 4 bases; junction bases not matched to a gene: 5. CDR1 is GTSNPN and CDR2 is SVGIG in the germline V gene (reference sequence). CDR3 length: 14 amino acids. CDR3 amino acids: CAWSGQGISTEAFF. As DNA, the CDR3 is TGTGCCTGGAGTGGACAGGGGATTAGCACTGAAGCTTTCTTT.

The V and J genes are TRBV27 and TRBJ2-1, with TRBD2 matching 7 bases. The germline V gene encodes CDR1 MNHEY and CDR2 SMNVEV (reference sequence). This CDR3 is built from 19 residues. V was clipped by 2 bases and J by 1 base; unmatched bases: 14. CDR3 in DNA: TGTGCCAGCAGTTTAACATTCGGAGGTTGGGGGGGATCCTACAATGAGCAGTTCTTC. Translated, it gives CASSLTFGGWGGSYNEQFF.

The count of this clone is one. V and J are TRBV11-1 and TRBJ2-7; D possibly corresponds to TRBD1 (6 bases). The CDR3 runs to 14 residues. Germline CDR1 SGHAT, CDR2 FQDESV (reference sequence). The ends were cut back, 4 bases at V and 0 bases at J, with 10 bases in the middle. CDR3 protein: CASSSLTGSYEQYF. The CDR3 DNA sequence: TGTGCCAGCAGCTCCCTGACAGGCTCCTACGAGCAGTACTTC.

To note about this clone: Compared with germline, one end of the junction differs, possibly owing to a read error. The genes are TRBV11-3 and TRBJ2-7; D is undetermined. The CDR3 runs 12 residues. Germline values: CDR1 SGHNT, CDR2 YENEEA. In DNA form, the CDR3 reads TGTGCCAGCAGCCCTTCCTCCTCCGAGCAGTACTTC. Translating gives CASSPSSSEQYF.

V gene TRBV9 combines with J gene TRBJ2-1, with D possibly being TRBD1 (6 bases). CDR1 is SGDLS and CDR2 is YYNGEE in the germline V gene. V shed 0 bases and J shed 3 bases, with 13 bases lying between them. This CDR3 has 16 amino acids. The CDR3 DNA reads TGTGCCAGCAGCGTAGGGTCGAGGGACAACTACAATGAGCAGTTCTTC. This sequence encodes CASSVGSRDNYNEQFF.

This rearrangement joins TRBV29-1 to TRBJ1-2, with TRBD1 identical over 8 bases. From germline, CDR1 is SQVTM and CDR2 ANQGSEA. Trimming at V came to 7 bases and at J to 4 bases, leaving 5 bases not matched to a gene. The CDR3 contains 12 residues. CDR3 sequence (DNA): TGCAGCGCAGGACAGGGCATCTATGGCTACACCTTC. Residues: CSAGQGIYGYTF.

This sequence joins TRBV6-6 and TRBJ2-7; no definite D call. V lost 6 bases and J 3 bases, leaving 9 bases between the germline ends. The CDR3 consists of 12 residues. Per the germline V gene, CDR1 is MNHNY and CDR2 is SVGAGI (reference sequence). CDR3 bases: TGTGCCAGCAGCCTAGAGAGCTACGAGCAGTACTTC. It yields the protein CASSLESYEQYF.

The rearrangement uses TRBV25-1 and TRBJ2-2, with D unclear. There are 16 residues in the CDR3. Germline CDR1 MGHDK, CDR2 SYGVNS. Trimming pared 5 bases from V and 1 base from J, leaving 14 bases between. CDR3 sequence reads: CASSPHPPGNTGELFF. The CDR3 region has the DNA TGTGCCAGCAGTCCGCACCCCCCAGGGAACACCGGGGAGCTGTTTTTT.

V and J are TRBV7-3 and TRBJ2-3, with a tentative D call TRBD1 (6 bases). This CDR3 contains 14 residues. The germline CDR1 and CDR2 sequences are SGHTA and FQGTGA. The V and J ends lost 5 bases and 4 bases respectively, with 13 bases between them. The CDR3 loop is CASSETGNPDTQYF. As DNA, the CDR3 is TGTGCCAGCAGCGAAACAGGGAACCCAGATACGCAGTATTTT.

This sequence joins TRBV19 and TRBJ1-1; weak D call: TRBD1 (6 bases). The CDR3 spans 15 residues. Germline values: CDR1 LNHDA, CDR2 SQIVND (reference sequence). Trimming stripped 3 bases from V and 0 bases from J, with 11 bases between. CDR3 coding DNA: TGTGCCAGTAGTATGGGACACAGCATGAACACTGAAGCTTTCTTT. The encoded protein is CASSMGHSMNTEAFF.

This chain connects TRBV27 to TRBJ1-5; 11 bases are a match to TRBD1. CDR1 MNHEY and CDR2 SMNVEV come from the germline V gene (reference sequence). V lost 6 bases and J lost 7; bases outside the gene matches: 8. The CDR3 is 15 residues long. CDR3 sequence (DNA): TGTGCCAGCAGCGATAGGACAGGGGGCAGGCAGCCCCAGCATTTT. It specifies CASSDRTGGRQPQHF.

This chain joins TRBV5-6 and TRBJ2-3; 12 bases map to TRBD2. This CDR3 spans 17 amino acids. In germline, CDR1 is SGHDT, CDR2 YYEEEE. Trimming cost V 4 bases and J 4 bases; bases outside gene matches: 10. The CDR3 reads CASSPEVLAGGPDTQYF. The DNA of the CDR3 is TGTGCCAGCAGCCCCGAAGTCCTAGCGGGAGGGCCAGATACGCAGTATTTT.

The chain carries TRBV4-3 and TRBJ2-5, with 12 bases that match TRBD2. V was pared by 0 bases and J by 5 bases, with 10 bases of the junction left unmatched. The CDR3 covers 18 residues. Per the germline V gene, CDR1 is LGHNA and CDR2 is YSLEER. Here the CDR3 reads CASSQDWLAGGPSETQYF. CDR3 DNA: TGCGCCAGCAGCCAAGATTGGCTAGCGGGAGGGCCTTCGGAGACCCAGTACTTC.

The table lists this clone with a few counts. This chain links TRBV6-4 with TRBJ2-3, with 8 bases identical to TRBD2. The length of the CDR3 is 14 residues. Germline V gene lookup returns CDR1 MRHNA and CDR2 SNTAGT. With V trimmed by 4 bases and J by 2 bases, 2 bases remained unmatched. Written as DNA, the CDR3 is TGTGCCAGCAGTGCGGGGGGGCACACAGATACGCAGTATTTT. Translating it yields CASSAGGHTDTQYF.

The V call is TRBV7-9, the J call TRBJ2-1, with 9 bases matching TRBD1. This CDR3 comprises 17 residues. Germline CDR1 and CDR2: SEHNR and FQNEAQ (reference sequence). The V segment lost 4 bases and the J segment 0 bases; nucleotides outside the gene matches: 7. The CDR3 bases are TGTGCCAGCAGCTCGCCGGGACAGGGTTTCTCCTACAATGAGCAGTTCTTC. This encodes CASSSPGQGFSYNEQFF.

V is TRBV5-1 and J is TRBJ2-5; possible D gene TRBD1, 6 bases. CDR3 length: 16 amino acids. Trimming took off 3 bases at V and 0 bases at J, with 15 bases between the two ends. Germline-derived CDR1 and CDR2 are SGHRS and YFSETQ. The CDR3 spells CASSSVGQSYQETQYF. CDR3 nucleotides: TGCGCCAGCAGCTCGGTCGGACAGTCGTACCAAGAGACCCAGTACTTC.

The V gene is TRBV7-9, the J gene TRBJ2-7; TRBD2 is a possible D gene (6 bases). The length of the CDR3 is 13 residues. V was cut by 6 bases and J by 4 bases, with 13 bases left in between. The germline V gene encodes CDR1 SEHNR and CDR2 FQNEAQ (reference sequence). CDR3 sequence: CASRPDYPYEQYF. The CDR3, as DNA: TGTGCCAGCAGGCCGGACTACCCGTACGAGCAGTACTTC.

In its sample, this clone was seen once. This sequence joins TRBV6-1 and TRBJ2-7; 10 positions agree with TRBD2. V was pared by 4 bases and J by 2 bases, with 5 bases of the junction left unmatched. The CDR3 length is 15 residues. The germline V gene has CDR1 MNHNS and CDR2 SASEGT. Here the CDR3 reads CASSAGLAETYEQYF. DNA of the CDR3: TGTGCCAGCAGTGCCGGACTAGCGGAGACCTACGAGCAGTACTTC.

The chain links TRBV29-1 to TRBJ1-2; 10 nucleotides match TRBD1. Germline V CDR1 and CDR2: SQVTM, ANQGSEA. This CDR3 has 13 amino acids. Trimming took 6 bases from V and 1 from J; bases not matched to a gene: 2. DNA of the CDR3: TGCAGCGTCGGACAGGGGGATAACTATGGCTACACCTTC. This translates into CSVGQGDNYGYTF.